This T cell receptor beta chain was recovered during a study of T cell responses to AZD1222 COVID-19 vaccine. General study results and limits: Just a handful of AZD1222 recipients were seropositive at baseline. Reportedly, nearly half of unique spike TCRs recognized epitopes outside B.1.351/B.1.1.7 mutations.

The CDR3 loop spans 14 amino acids. V was clipped by 4 bases and J by 6 bases; unmatched bases: 9. Germline CDR1 is SGHNT and CDR2 is YENEEA. About this clone: Its antigen is unknown.

The repertoire was sequenced with immunoSEQ multiplex PCR; TCRdb's copy has only in-frame clones and lacks some. The data hold 95,000 or so clones, with more than 70% observed a single time. The V gene is TRBV11-3, the J gene TRBJ2-7, with 7 nucleotides matching TRBD1. The sequences come from peripheral blood, collected on day 0 of AZD1222 vaccination. This TCR derives from an adult in good health. The CDR3 nucleotides read TGTGCCAGCAGCTCAAGACAGGGTCCTGGCGAGCAGTACTTC. It is translated as CASSSRQGPGEQYF. The variable domain in full, with the rest retrieved from reference TRBV11-3 and TRBJ2-7, is EAGVVQSPRYKIIEKKQPVAFWCNPISGHNTLYWYLQNLGQGPELLIRYENEEAVDDSQLPKDRFSAERLKGVDSTLKIQPAELGDSAVYLCASSSRQGPGEQYFGPGTRLTVT.